This is a list of T cell receptor beta chains from one sample in a study of cytomegalovirus exposure and HLA in healthy donors. TCRdb's copy holds only in-frame clones and misses some; the assay was immunoSEQ multiplex PCR. The table has fewer than 200,000 clones, roughly two thirds seen once. Sequences were obtained from PBMCs. The receptors were gathered from a woman aged 40 to 55 in good health and CMV-seropositive. Both conserved end residues are part of each CDR3. D genes are given only for firm matches. Where a row states a size, it is once, few, many or the class of an expanded clone; other rows omit it.

V: TRBV11-1
size: NA
J: TRBJ2-7
D: NA
DNA: TGTGCCAGCAGCTTAAGCTCAGGGGTCTCCTACGAGCAGTACTTC
CDR3: CASSLSSGVSYEQYF

V: TRBV18
size: NA
J: TRBJ2-7
D: TRBD1
DNA: TGTGCCAGCTCACCGGCTACTACAGGGACAGGGGCTTACGAGCAGTACTTC
CDR3: CASSPATTGTGAYEQYF

V: TRBV6-6
size: few
J: TRBJ1-3
D: TRBD1
DNA: TGTGCCAGCAGGCAAAACAGGGGAAGCGGAAACACCATATATTTT
CDR3: CASRQNRGSGNTIYF

V: TRBV7-3
size: NA
J: TRBJ2-2
D: NA
DNA: TGTGCCAGCAGCCCAGGGTACACCGGGGAGCTGTTTTTT
CDR3: CASSPGYTGELFF

V: TRBV28
size: once
J: TRBJ1-2
D: NA
DNA: TGTGCCAGCGCGACGGGGGGGGCCCCCAACTATGGCTACACCTTC
CDR3: CASATGGAPNYGYTF

V: TRBV6-6
size: few
J: TRBJ1-1
D: NA
DNA: TGTGCCAGCAGTTACAGGGAGACCACTGAAGCTTTCTTT
CDR3: CASSYRETTEAFF

V: TRBV29-1
size: NA
J: TRBJ1-2
D: TRBD1
DNA: TGCAGCGTTGAGACAGGGGGAGCAATTAACTATGGCTACACCTTC
CDR3: CSVETGGAINYGYTF

V: TRBV7-9
size: NA
J: TRBJ2-7
D: NA
DNA: TGTGCCAGCAGCTTACAACAGACGGCCGAGCAGTACTTC
CDR3: CASSLQQTAEQYF

V: TRBV28
size: NA
J: TRBJ1-5
D: TRBD1
DNA: TGTGCCAGCAGTCTCCCGGGACAGGGAAGGGGGGATAGCAATCAGCCCCAGCATTTT
CDR3: CASSLPGQGRGDSNQPQHF

V: TRBV5-1
size: few
J: TRBJ1-1
D: NA
DNA: TGCGCCAGCAGCTTGGTGGGCGGGGAAACTGAAGCTTTCTTT
CDR3: CASSLVGGETEAFF

V: TRBV2
size: NA
J: TRBJ2-7
D: NA
DNA: TGTGCCAGCAGTGAGGCGACAGGCCTCTCCTACGAGCAGTACTTC
CDR3: CASSEATGLSYEQYF

V: TRBV14
size: few
J: TRBJ1-1
D: NA
DNA: TGTGCCAGCAGCCAAGTCGGGAACACTGAAGCTTTCTTT
CDR3: CASSQVGNTEAFF

V: TRBV5-6
size: NA
J: TRBJ2-7
D: NA
DNA: TGTGCCAGCAGCTTGACGGACGGGAGCCACGAGCAGTACTTC
CDR3: CASSLTDGSHEQYF

V: TRBV7-8
size: NA
J: TRBJ1-1
D: NA
DNA: TGTGCCAGCAGCTTAGGATCGACAGTGAACACTGAAGCTTTCTTT
CDR3: CASSLGSTVNTEAFF

V: TRBV15
size: once
J: TRBJ1-6
D: TRBD1
DNA: TGTGCCACCAGCAGAGAACAGGGGTGGAGTTCACCCCTCAACTTT
CDR3: CATSREQGWSSPLNF

V: TRBV6-6
size: few
J: TRBJ2-2
D: TRBD1
DNA: TGTGCCAGCAGGGAGGACAGGGGGCGTACCGGGGAGCTGTTTTTT
CDR3: CASREDRGRTGELFF

V: TRBV19
size: NA
J: TRBJ1-2
D: NA
DNA: TGTGCCAGTAGTATCTCGAACTATGGCTACACCTTC
CDR3: CASSISNYGYTF

V: TRBV6-6
size: NA
J: TRBJ2-3
D: TRBD2
DNA: TGTGCCAGCATTTCAAGCGGGGGAGATACGCAGTATTTT
CDR3: CASISSGGDTQYF

V: TRBV4-2
size: NA
J: TRBJ1-2
D: NA
DNA: TGTGCCAGCAGCCAAGATGGGTCAGGGTTTGGCTACCCCTTC
CDR3: CASSQDGSGFGYPF

V: TRBV2
size: NA
J: TRBJ2-5
D: TRBD2
DNA: TGTGCCAGCAGTCCCAGGGTAGCGGGAACCCAAGAGACCCAGTACTTC
CDR3: CASSPRVAGTQETQYF

V: TRBV7-3
size: NA
J: TRBJ2-6
D: TRBD2
DNA: TGTGCCAGCAGCTTGCTAGCGGGCGCCTCTGGGGCCAACGTCCTGACTTTC
CDR3: CASSLLAGASGANVLTF

V: TRBV5-6
size: few
J: TRBJ1-3
D: NA
DNA: TGTGCCAGCAGCAAGACACCCACCTCTGGAAACACCATATATTTT
CDR3: CASSKTPTSGNTIYF

V: TRBV7-9
size: NA
J: TRBJ2-2
D: TRBD1
DNA: TGTGCCAGCAGCCCGGACAGGTCGTTGACCGGGGAGCTGTTTTTT
CDR3: CASSPDRSLTGELFF

V: TRBV7-2
size: NA
J: TRBJ2-2
D: NA
DNA: TGTGCCAGCAGCCCCTCGCCTGGGCGGAACACCGGGGAGCTGTTTTTT
CDR3: CASSPSPGRNTGELFF

V: TRBV10-2
size: few
J: TRBJ1-6
D: NA
DNA: TGCGCCAGCGGGGGGACCAATAATTCACCCCTCCACTTT
CDR3: CASGGTNNSPLHF

V: TRBV29-1
size: NA
J: TRBJ2-3
D: TRBD2
DNA: TGCAGCGTTGAAGGCCTAGCGGGGGGAGATACGCAGTATTTT
CDR3: CSVEGLAGGDTQYF

V: TRBV6-5
size: few
J: TRBJ1-5
D: NA
DNA: TGTGCCAGCAGCCTCTATGAGGGACAGCCCCAGCATTTT
CDR3: CASSLYEGQPQHF

V: TRBV5-1
size: NA
J: TRBJ2-7
D: TRBD1
DNA: TGCGCCAGCAGCTTCAGGGCGACAGGGACAGGTTACGAGCAGTACTTC
CDR3: CASSFRATGTGYEQYF

V: TRBV28
size: few
J: TRBJ1-1
D: NA
DNA: TGTGCCAGCAGATCCGGAGCTAGGACTGAAGCTTTCTTT
CDR3: CASRSGARTEAFF

V: TRBV18
size: NA
J: TRBJ2-7
D: TRBD1
DNA: TGTGCCAGCTCCTCAGAGACAGGGATCTCCTACGAGCAGTACTTC
CDR3: CASSSETGISYEQYF

V: TRBV28
size: NA
J: TRBJ2-5
D: TRBD1
DNA: TGTGCCAGCAGTCAAAGACAGGGGGTCCAAGAGACCCAGTACTTC
CDR3: CASSQRQGVQETQYF

V: TRBV6-6
size: NA
J: TRBJ1-4
D: NA
DNA: TGTGCCAGCAGTTACAAACAGGGCGAAAAACTGTTTTTT
CDR3: CASSYKQGEKLFF

V: TRBV6-5
size: NA
J: TRBJ1-1
D: NA
DNA: TGTGCCAGCAGTCGGGAGCCCGGGGGAAACACTGAAGCTTTCTTT
CDR3: CASSREPGGNTEAFF

V: TRBV2
size: NA
J: TRBJ1-3
D: NA
DNA: TGTGCCAGCAGTGAGGTCAGGGTGAGAGCTGGAAACACCATATATTTT
CDR3: CASSEVRVRAGNTIYF

V: TRBV6-5
size: NA
J: TRBJ1-6
D: NA
DNA: TGTGCCAGCAGTTACCTCGAGGGGGGGAATTCACCCCTCCACTTT
CDR3: CASSYLEGGNSPLHF

V: TRBV6-5
size: NA
J: TRBJ2-7
D: TRBD1
DNA: TGTGCCAGCAGTTCTCGACAGGGCTACGAGCAGTACTTC
CDR3: CASSSRQGYEQYF

V: TRBV7-2
size: NA
J: TRBJ2-2
D: TRBD1
DNA: TGTGCCAGCAGCTTAGTGGGTCCAGGGGGCATCACCGGGGAGCTGTTTTTT
CDR3: CASSLVGPGGITGELFF

V: TRBV27
size: NA
J: TRBJ2-7
D: TRBD1
DNA: TGTGCCAGCCGCTTGGGACAGGGCGCCTACGAGCAGTACTTC
CDR3: CASRLGQGAYEQYF

V: TRBV5-1
size: NA
J: TRBJ2-7
D: TRBD2
DNA: TGCGCCAGCAGCTTGGTTCTCCTAGCGGGGGGCGGCCCCTACGAGCAGTACTTC
CDR3: CASSLVLLAGGGPYEQYF

V: TRBV6-1
size: NA
J: TRBJ2-7
D: TRBD1
DNA: TGTGCCAGCAGCGATCAGTTGGGACAGTCCGAGCAGTACTTC
CDR3: CASSDQLGQSEQYF

V: TRBV5-8
size: NA
J: TRBJ1-5
D: NA
DNA: TGTGCCAGCAGCTTGCAGGATCAGCCCCAGCATTTT
CDR3: CASSLQDQPQHF